Presented here are 18 T cell receptor beta chains from one specimen sequenced in a study of CD8+CD57+ T cells in acquired aplastic anemia (dated 2018 in TCRdb). The reads were generated on an Illumina HiSeq 2000. Genomic DNA served as template for TCR beta VDJ combination and CDR3 sequence profiling. Starting from the raw public reads, TCRdb applied fastp trimming at Q25, assembled clones with MiXCR and retained in-frame beta chains. Under each unique CDR3 protein, matching rows form one entry showing the most common genes and DNA. The sample contains 180,000 or so distinct CDR3 sequences, approximately 46% of them found a single time. 2.5% to 3.5% of the sample is held by the ten biggest clonotypes. The sequencing sample was made of sorted CD4+, CD8+, or CD8+CD57+ T cells (not recorded which) from PBMCs. Source of these receptors: a human donor in good health.

This clonotype was seen just once. V is TRBV19 and J is TRBJ2-1; 9 nucleotides align to TRBD1. Germline lookup yields CDR1 LNHDA and CDR2 SQIVND (reference sequence). The CDR3 runs to 16 residues. V gave up 5 bases and J gave up 5 bases; unmatched junction bases: 10. CDR3 nucleotides: TGTGCCAGTAGTCCACTCCGACAGGGGGGAGACAATGAGCAGTTCTTC. As protein: CASSPLRQGGDNEQFF.

In its sample, this clonotype was seen many times. The chain is built from TRBV12-3 or TRBV12-4 and TRBJ2-2; weak D call: TRBD1 (6 bases). The CDR3 sequence is 14 residues long. Trimming removed 2 bases at V and 4 bases at J, with 8 bases between. The CDR3 DNA reads as TGTGCCAGCAGTTTACGGACAGTCACCGGGGAGCTGTTTTTT. It specifies CASSLRTVTGELFF.

The chain joins TRBV6-1 to TRBJ2-7; 10 positions match TRBD1. The CDR3 has 18 amino acids. Germline V lookup: CDR1 MNHNS, CDR2 SASEGT. The trim removed 8 bases at V and 2 bases at J, leaving 18 bases unmatched. The CDR3 here is CASGSLMIRDRGTYEQYF. The DNA of the CDR3 is TGTGCCAGCGGCAGCCTGATGATCCGGGACAGGGGAACCTACGAGCAGTACTTC.

This clonotype was recorded once. V gene TRBV20-1 combines with J gene TRBJ2-3; 7 bases line up with TRBD2. Germline values: CDR1 DFQATT, CDR2 SNEGSKA (reference sequence). The CDR3 covers 11 residues. In DNA, the CDR3 is TGCACCGCCCGGGGGGCAGATACGCAGTATTTT. Its translation is CTARGADTQYF.

This chain joins TRBV20-1 and TRBJ2-7, with TRBD1 matching 10 bases. This CDR3 has 13 residues. Losses at the gene ends were 5 bases for V and 6 bases for J; bases not matched to a gene: 7. Germline assignment: CDR1 DFQATT and CDR2 SNEGSKA (reference sequence). The CDR3 loop is CSAHRQGAGEQYF. DNA of the CDR3: TGCAGTGCTCACCGACAGGGGGCGGGCGAGCAGTACTTC.

The rearrangement uses TRBV24-1 and TRBJ2-1; D gene ambiguous. V dropped 0 bases and J dropped 6 bases, with 8 bases sitting between them. The CDR3 is 14 amino acids. Germline CDR1 KGHDR, CDR2 SFDVKD. DNA for the CDR3: TGTGCCACCAGTGATTTGACAGTCGGCAATGAGCAGTTCTTC. It is translated as CATSDLTVGNEQFF.

This sequence joins TRBV19 and TRBJ1-5, with 8 bases identical to TRBD1. The V gene's germline CDR1 is LNHDA and CDR2 SQIVND (reference sequence). The CDR3 extends over 13 amino acids. V lost 5 bases, J lost 5 bases, and 2 bases stayed unmatched. The CDR3 protein is CASSVDRDQPQHF. In DNA form, the CDR3 reads TGTGCCAGTAGTGTGGACAGGGATCAGCCCCAGCATTTT.

This clonotype was observed once. The V call is TRBV7-3, the J call TRBJ2-3, with 8 nucleotides matching TRBD2. CDR3 size: 14 residues. V was pared by 5 bases and J by 8 bases, with 9 bases of the junction left unmatched. Germline V CDR1 and CDR2: SGHTA, FQGTGA. The CDR3 DNA is TGTGCCAGCAGCCCAGCGGGAGAGTTGCGTACGCAGTATTTT. Residues: CASSPAGELRTQYF. Using reference TRBV7-3 and TRBJ2-3 for the parts outside the CDR3, the full variable domain is GAGVSQTPSNKVTEKGKYVELRCDPISGHTALYWYRQSLGQGPEFLIYFQGTGAADDSGLPNDRFFAVRPEGSVSTLKIQRTERGDSAVYLCASSPAGELRTQYFGPGTRLTVL.

This clonotype has more than one count but fewer than ten. V is TRBV10-2 and J is TRBJ2-6, with no clear D. Per germline, CDR1 WSHSY and CDR2 SAAADI. This CDR3 contains 16 residues. The V gene lost 2 bases and the J gene lost 0 bases, with 8 bases spanning the gap. The CDR3 loop reads CASSENAGSGANVLTF. The CDR3 nucleotides are TGCGCCAGCAGTGAGAATGCAGGCTCTGGGGCCAACGTCCTGACTTTC.

The V and J genes are TRBV2 and TRBJ2-7, with D uncertain. The V gene's germline CDR1 is SNHLY and CDR2 FYNNEI. The CDR3 contains 14 residues. With 1 base removed from V and 2 bases from J, the gap between germline ends came to 9 bases. The CDR3 loop is CASSEGFLTYEQYF. CDR3 in DNA: TGTGCCAGCAGTGAAGGCTTCCTCACCTACGAGCAGTACTTC.

This sequence joins TRBV24-1 and TRBJ2-3; 7 positions agree with TRBD2. V gave up 7 bases and J gave up 5 bases; unmatched junction bases: 11. CDR1 KGHDR and CDR2 SFDVKD come from the germline V gene. This CDR3 comprises 15 residues. CDR3 in amino acids: CATRALSSGEDTQYF. DNA for the CDR3: TGTGCCACCAGGGCCCTGTCTAGCGGAGAAGATACGCAGTATTTT.

This clonotype was observed a few times. The genes are TRBV20-1 and TRBJ2-7; D gene ambiguous. There are 13 residues in the CDR3. The germline CDR1 and CDR2 sequences are DFQATT and SNEGSKA (reference sequence). The V end lost 1 base, the J end lost 5 bases, and 12 bases lay between the germline ends. For the CDR3, the DNA is TGCAGTGCTAGAGGTTGGGGTGCCCACGAGCAGTACTTC. Translating gives CSARGWGAHEQYF.

The chain combines TRBV11-2 with TRBJ2-2, with 7 bases fitting TRBD1. Trimming at V came to 5 bases and at J to 6 bases, leaving 6 bases not matched to a gene. The CDR3 is 14 residues long. Germline CDR1 reads SGHAT; CDR2 reads FQNNGV. The CDR3 here is CASSQTQGPGELFF. In nucleotides, the CDR3 is TGTGCCAGCAGCCAAACACAGGGGCCCGGGGAGCTGTTTTTT.

On this clonotype itself: With a much larger clone just one base away, this may be a read error. This chain joins TRBV7-3 and TRBJ2-3; D not resolved. The V and J ends lost 4 bases and 7 bases respectively, with 9 bases between them. From germline, CDR1 is SGHTA and CDR2 FQGTGA. There are 12 residues in the CDR3. As DNA, the CDR3 is TGTGCCAGCAGCTCCGGCAGACATACGCAGTATTTT. This encodes CASSSGRHTQYF. The full variable domain, in which reference TRBV7-3 and TRBJ2-3 provide the parts outside the CDR3, is GAGVSQTPSNKVTEKGKYVELRCDPISGHTALYWYRQSLGQGPEFLIYFQGTGAADDSGLPNDRFFAVRPEGSVSTLKIQRTERGDSAVYLCASSSGRHTQYFGPGTRLTVL.

This rearrangement joins TRBV11-2 to TRBJ2-2, with D perhaps matching TRBD2 (7 bases). The germline gives CDR1 SGHAT, CDR2 FQNNGV. V gave up 2 bases and J gave up 6 bases, with 16 bases separating them. The CDR3 loop spans 16 amino acids. CDR3 DNA: TGTGCCAGCAGCTTATTTGTCGGGGGGCCAGCCGGGGAGCTGTTTTTT. This codes for CASSLFVGGPAGELFF.

This clonotype showed up many times. V gene TRBV2 combines with J gene TRBJ2-7; TRBD1 agrees at 11 bases. The germline V gene has CDR1 SNHLY and CDR2 FYNNEI. The CDR3 is 16 residues long. Germline trimming cut 6 bases from V and 2 bases from J; bases unmatched to any gene: 9. The CDR3 region has the DNA TGTGCCAGCAGGGCCGTACCGGGACAGGGGGCCTACGAGCAGTACTTC. This sequence encodes CASRAVPGQGAYEQYF.

This clonotype occurred once. A read error may explain this, as a much larger clone is one base away. The rearrangement uses TRBV11-1 and TRBJ2-7, with 10 bases aligning to TRBD2. CDR1 and CDR2 (germline): SGHAT, FQDESV (reference sequence). CDR3 length: 17 residues. V was pared by 1 base and J by 6 bases, with 12 bases of the junction left unmatched. The CDR3 nucleotides read TGTGCCAGCAGCTTAGTTTTCACTAGCGGGATTAAGAGCGAGCAGTACTTC. Its protein product is CASSLVFTSGIKSEQYF.

This sequence joins TRBV7-2 and TRBJ2-5; TRBD2 agrees at 9 bases. This CDR3 comprises 14 residues. Germline assignment: CDR1 SGHTA and CDR2 FQGNSA. Unmatched junction bases numbered 2, after V lost 5 bases and J lost 1 base. The CDR3 region is CASSPSGVQETQYF. The CDR3 DNA sequence: TGTGCCAGCAGCCCTAGCGGGGTCCAAGAGACCCAGTACTTC.